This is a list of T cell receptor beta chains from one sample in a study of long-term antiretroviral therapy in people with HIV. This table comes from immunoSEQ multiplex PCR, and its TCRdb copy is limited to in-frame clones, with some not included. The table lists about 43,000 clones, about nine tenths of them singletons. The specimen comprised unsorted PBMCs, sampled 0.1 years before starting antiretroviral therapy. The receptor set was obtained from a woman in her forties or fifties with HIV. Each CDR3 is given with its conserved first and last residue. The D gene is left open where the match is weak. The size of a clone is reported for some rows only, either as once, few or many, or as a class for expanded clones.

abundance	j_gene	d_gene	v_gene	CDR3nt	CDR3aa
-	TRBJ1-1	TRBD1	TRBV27	TGTGCCAGCAGTTTAGGACCGGGACAGGGGTACACTGAAGCTTTCTTT	CASSLGPGQGYTEAFF
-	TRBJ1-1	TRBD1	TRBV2	TGTGCCAGCAGTTCACAGGGGATAAACACTGAAGCTTTCTTT	CASSSQGINTEAFF
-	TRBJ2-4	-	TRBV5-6	TGTGCCAGCACCCACGCAGGAATGGTCAAAAACATTCAGTACTTC	CASTHAGMVKNIQYF
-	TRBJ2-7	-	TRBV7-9	TGTGCCAGCAGTCTGGGGCCGAACAGGGAAAGCGAGCAGTACTTC	CASSLGPNRESEQYF
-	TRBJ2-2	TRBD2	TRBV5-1	TGCGCCAGCAGCTTGGCCTTGCTAGCGGGGCTAGGCTCGACGAGGAACACCGGGGAGCTGTTTTTT	CASSLALLAGLGSTRNTGELFF
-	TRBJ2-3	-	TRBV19	TGTGCCAGTAGTATAGCGGGGAGGTGGGGCACAGATACGCAGTATTTT	CASSIAGRWGTDTQYF
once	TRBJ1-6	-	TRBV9	TGTGCCAGTGGTCATTCACCCCTCCACTTT	CASGHSPLHF
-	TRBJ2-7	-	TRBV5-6	TGTGCCAGCAGCACTACGCGGGGAACCCACGAGCAGTACTTC	CASSTTRGTHEQYF
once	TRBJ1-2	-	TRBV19	TGTGCCAGTAGTATTCTGGGGACGGACTATGGCTACACCTTC	CASSILGTDYGYTF
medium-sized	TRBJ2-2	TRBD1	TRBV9	TGTGCCAGCAGGACAGGGAACGGGGAGCTGTTTTTT	CASRTGNGELFF
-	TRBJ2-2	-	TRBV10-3	TGTGCCATCAGGGGAAACACCGGGGAGCTGTTTTTT	CAIRGNTGELFF
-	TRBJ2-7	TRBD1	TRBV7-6	TGTGCCAGCAGCCGCCGGGACAGGGTACACGAGCAGTACTTC	CASSRRDRVHEQYF
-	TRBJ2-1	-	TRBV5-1	TGCGCCAGCAGCCCGGGGGGCCTACCGGATGAGCAGTTCTTC	CASSPGGLPDEQFF
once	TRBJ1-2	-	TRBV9	TGTGCCAGCAGCGCTAGCGTAAACTATGGCTACACCTTC	CASSASVNYGYTF
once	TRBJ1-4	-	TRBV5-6	TGTGCCAGCAGCTTGTACGGACAGAGTGCAACTAATGAAAAACTGTTTTTT	CASSLYGQSATNEKLFF
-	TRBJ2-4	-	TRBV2	TGTGCCAGCAGTGAGGTGCTAGCCAAAAACATTCAGTACTTC	CASSEVLAKNIQYF
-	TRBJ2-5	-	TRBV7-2	TGTGCCAGCAGCCCGTCGGAGCTTCAAGAGACCCAGTACTTC	CASSPSELQETQYF
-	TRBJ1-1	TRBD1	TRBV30	TGTGCCTGGAGTCGGGACAGGGCGAACACTGAAGCTTTCTTT	CAWSRDRANTEAFF
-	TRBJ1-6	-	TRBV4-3	TGCGCCAGCAGCCAAGATGGGAGCTCCTATAATTCACCCCTCCACTTT	CASSQDGSSYNSPLHF
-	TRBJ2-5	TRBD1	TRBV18	TGTGCCAGCTCACCAAAAATCTTTGGACAGGGGAGGGGAGAGACCCAGTACTTC	CASSPKIFGQGRGETQYF
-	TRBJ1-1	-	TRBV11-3	TGTGCCAGCAGAGGGGAAAAGAACACTGAAGCTTTCTTT	CASRGEKNTEAFF
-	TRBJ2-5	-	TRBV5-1	TGCGCCAGCAGCTTGGTTCCCGCCACGGTGGAGACCCAGTACTTC	CASSLVPATVETQYF
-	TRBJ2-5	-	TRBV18	TGTGCCAGCTCACCACCGTCAACAGAAGAGACCCAGTACTTC	CASSPPSTEETQYF
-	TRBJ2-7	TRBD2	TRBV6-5	TGTGCCACCACACGGGGGGGCCGCGACGAGCAGTACTTC	CATTRGGRDEQYF
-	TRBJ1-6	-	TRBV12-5	TGTGCTAGTGGTTTGCCAGGGGTAAGCGGTAATTCACCCCTCCACTTT	CASGLPGVSGNSPLHF
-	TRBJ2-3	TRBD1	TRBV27	TGTGCCAGCAGTTTATCGTTCCGACAGGGTAGGGGCACAGATACGCAGTATTTT	CASSLSFRQGRGTDTQYF
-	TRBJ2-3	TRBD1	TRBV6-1	TGTGCCAGCAGTGTAAGGACAGGCCCAGATACGCAGTATTTT	CASSVRTGPDTQYF
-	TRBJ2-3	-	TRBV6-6	TGTGCCAGCAGTTACACTCGGACAGAGATCACAGATACGCAGTATTTT	CASSYTRTEITDTQYF
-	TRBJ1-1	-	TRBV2	TGTGCCAGCAGTGAAATCCGGGGAGAGACTGAAGCTTTCTTT	CASSEIRGETEAFF
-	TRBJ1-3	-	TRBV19	TGTGCCAGTAGTATTGCGCAGACTGGAAACACCATATATTTT	CASSIAQTGNTIYF
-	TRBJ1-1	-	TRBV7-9	TGTGCCAGCCGCCAACTGCCGGGGGGAAACACTGAAGCTTTCTTT	CASRQLPGGNTEAFF
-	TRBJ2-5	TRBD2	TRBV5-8	TGTGCCAGCAGCTTGGGGCTAGCGGGGGTGGAGACCCAGTACTTC	CASSLGLAGVETQYF
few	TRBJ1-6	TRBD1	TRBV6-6	TGTGCCGGGAGACAGGGAGATTCACCCCTCCACTTT	CAGRQGDSPLHF
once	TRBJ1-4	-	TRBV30	TGTGCCTGGAGCAAGGGGACCGGTGAAAAACTGTTTTTT	CAWSKGTGEKLFF
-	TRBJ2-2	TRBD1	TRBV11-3	TGTGCCAGCAGCCAGGGGGCCCCCGGGGAGCTGTTTTTT	CASSQGAPGELFF
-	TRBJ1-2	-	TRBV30	TGTGCCTGGAGTGGTCTATATGGCTACACCTTC	CAWSGLYGYTF
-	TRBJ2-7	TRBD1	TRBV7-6	TGTGCCAGCAGCCGCGGGACAGGGCCCTACGAGCAGTACTTC	CASSRGTGPYEQYF
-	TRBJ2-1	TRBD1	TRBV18	TGTGCCAGCTCACCGGGACAGGGTATCGAATTTTACTCCTACAATGAGCAGTTCTTC	CASSPGQGIEFYSYNEQFF
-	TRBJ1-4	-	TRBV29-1	TGCAGCGGCTCAGTCGGGGGCAGCTTTGAAAAACTGTTTTTT	CSGSVGGSFEKLFF
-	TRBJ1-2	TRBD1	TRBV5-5	TGTGCCAGCAGCTTGGGGGGACAGACCTCTTATGGCTACACCTTC	CASSLGGQTSYGYTF
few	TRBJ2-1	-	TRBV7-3	TGTGCCAGCAGCTCCCCTTTGGGGGGGGGCGGGAATGAGCAGTTCTTC	CASSSPLGGGGNEQFF
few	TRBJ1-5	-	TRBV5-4	TGTGCCAGCAGCGCGGACAGTAATCAGCCCCAGCATTTT	CASSADSNQPQHF
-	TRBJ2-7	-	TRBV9	TGTGCCAGCAGCGTAGCGGGGGAAGACGAGCAGTACTTC	CASSVAGEDEQYF
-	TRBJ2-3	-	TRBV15	TGTGCCACCGAGGAGGGCCCAGATACGCAGTATTTT	CATEEGPDTQYF
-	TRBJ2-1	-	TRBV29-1	TGCAGCGTTGATGGGGGGCTTACACCCTTCGTTTCCTACAATGAGCAGTTCTTC	CSVDGGLTPFVSYNEQFF